This TCR beta chain is from a study of Graves' ophthalmopathy and Graves' hyperthyroidism. The CDR3 totals 15 residues. Germline assignment: CDR1 SGHVS and CDR2 FQNEAQ. Trimming removed 0 bases at V and 4 bases at J, with 13 bases between. RNA transcripts were the source from which TCR beta CDR3 regions were amplified. HTBI primers served in a first-round RT-PCR, which a second-round multiplex PCR followed. One entry per CDR3 protein results from TCRdb running MiXCR on the multiplex PCR reads. The sample carries a few hundred thousand distinct CDR3 sequences, 20% to 25% recorded once. The chain carries TRBV7-8 and TRBJ2-7; tentative D call: TRBD1 (5 bases). The TCR comes from a woman aged 50 to 60 with Graves' ophthalmopathy. Sequencing was done on a sample of peripheral blood. The DNA of the CDR3 is TGTGCCAGCAGCTTAGCGCCCCAGGGTATTTACGAGCAGTACTTC. Translated: CASSLAPQGIYEQYF.